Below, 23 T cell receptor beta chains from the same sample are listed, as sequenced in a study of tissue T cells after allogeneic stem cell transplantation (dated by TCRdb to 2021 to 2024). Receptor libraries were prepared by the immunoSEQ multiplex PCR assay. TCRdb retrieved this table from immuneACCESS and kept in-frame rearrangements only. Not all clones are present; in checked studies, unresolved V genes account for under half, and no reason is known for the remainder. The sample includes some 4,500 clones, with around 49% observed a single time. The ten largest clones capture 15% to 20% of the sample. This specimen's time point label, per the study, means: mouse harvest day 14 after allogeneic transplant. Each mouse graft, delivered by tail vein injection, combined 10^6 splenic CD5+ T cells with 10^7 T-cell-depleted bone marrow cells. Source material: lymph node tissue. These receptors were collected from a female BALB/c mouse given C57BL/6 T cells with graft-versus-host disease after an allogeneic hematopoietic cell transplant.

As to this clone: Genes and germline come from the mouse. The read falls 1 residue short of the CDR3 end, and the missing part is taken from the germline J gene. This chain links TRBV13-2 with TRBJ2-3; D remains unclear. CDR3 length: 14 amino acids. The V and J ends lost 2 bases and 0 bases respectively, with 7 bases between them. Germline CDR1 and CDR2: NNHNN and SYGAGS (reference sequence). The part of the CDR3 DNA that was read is TGTGCCAGCGGTGAGAGGGAAAGTGCAGAAACGCTGTAT. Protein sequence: CASGERESAETLY. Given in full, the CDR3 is CASGERESAETLYF.

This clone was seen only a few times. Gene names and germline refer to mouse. The CDR3 bases that were read are TGTGCTAGCAGTTTAAGGGGGGCCCAAAACACCTTGTAC. It translates to CASSLRGAQNTLY. The entire CDR3 sequence reads CASSLRGAQNTLYF. The chain joins TRBV29 to TRBJ2-4; possibly TRBD2 for D (7 bases). The read ends 1 residue early relative to the CDR3; the germline J gene fills the gap. Between the trimmed V and J ends, which lost 2 bases and 3 bases, there was a span of 9 bases. This CDR3 is built from 14 residues. Germline values: CDR1 MSHET, CDR2 SYDVDS. Together with reference TRBV29 and TRBJ2-4, the CDR3 gives the full variable domain: DMKVTQMPRYLIKRMGENVLLECGQDMSHETMYWYRQDPGLGLQLIYISYDVDSNSEGDIPKGYRVSRKKREHFSLILDSAKTNQTSVYFCASSLRGAQNTLYFGAGTRLSVL.

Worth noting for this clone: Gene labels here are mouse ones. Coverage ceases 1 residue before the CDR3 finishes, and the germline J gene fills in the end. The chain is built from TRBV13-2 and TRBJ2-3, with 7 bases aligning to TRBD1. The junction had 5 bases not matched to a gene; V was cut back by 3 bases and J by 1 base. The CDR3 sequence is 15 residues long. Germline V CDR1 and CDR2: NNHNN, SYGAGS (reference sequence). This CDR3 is CASGGDRDGAETLYF. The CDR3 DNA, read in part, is TGTGCCAGCGGTGGTGACAGGGACGGTGCAGAAACGCTGTAT.

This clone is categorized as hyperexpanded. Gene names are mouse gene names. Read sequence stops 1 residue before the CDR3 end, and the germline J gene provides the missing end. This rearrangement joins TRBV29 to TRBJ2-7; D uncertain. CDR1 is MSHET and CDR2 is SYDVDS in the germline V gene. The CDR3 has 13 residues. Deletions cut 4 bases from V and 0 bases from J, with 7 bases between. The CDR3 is CASSSWLSYEQYF. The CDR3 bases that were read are TGTGCTAGCAGTTCTTGGCTCTCCTATGAACAGTAC.

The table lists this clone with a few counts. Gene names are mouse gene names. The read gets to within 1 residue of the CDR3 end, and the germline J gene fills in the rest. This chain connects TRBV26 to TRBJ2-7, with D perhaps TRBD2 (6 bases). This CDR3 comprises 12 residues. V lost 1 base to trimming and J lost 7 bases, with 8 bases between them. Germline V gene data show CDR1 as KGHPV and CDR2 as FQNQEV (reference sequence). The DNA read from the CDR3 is TGTGCCAGCAGTCTGTGGGGGGAGGAACAGTAC. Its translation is CASSLWGEEQY. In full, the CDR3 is CASSLWGEEQYF.

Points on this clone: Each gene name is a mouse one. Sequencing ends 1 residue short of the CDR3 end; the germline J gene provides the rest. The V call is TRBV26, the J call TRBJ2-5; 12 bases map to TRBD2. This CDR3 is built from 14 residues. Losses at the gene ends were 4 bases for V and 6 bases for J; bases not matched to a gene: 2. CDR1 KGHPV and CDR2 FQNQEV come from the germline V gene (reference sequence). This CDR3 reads CASSPGTGGDTQYF. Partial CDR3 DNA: TGTGCCAGCAGTCCCGGGACTGGGGGGGACACCCAGTAC.

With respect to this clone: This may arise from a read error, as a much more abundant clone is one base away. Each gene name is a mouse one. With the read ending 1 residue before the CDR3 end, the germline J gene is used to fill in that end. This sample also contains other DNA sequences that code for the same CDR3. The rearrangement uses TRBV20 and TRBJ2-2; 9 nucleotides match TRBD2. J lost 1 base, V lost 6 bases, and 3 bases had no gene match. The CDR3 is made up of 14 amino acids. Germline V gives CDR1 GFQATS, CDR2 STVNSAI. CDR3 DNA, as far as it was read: TGTGGTGCCAGGACTGGGGTAAACACCGGGCAGCTCTAC. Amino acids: CGARTGVNTGQLY. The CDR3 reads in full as CGARTGVNTGQLYF.

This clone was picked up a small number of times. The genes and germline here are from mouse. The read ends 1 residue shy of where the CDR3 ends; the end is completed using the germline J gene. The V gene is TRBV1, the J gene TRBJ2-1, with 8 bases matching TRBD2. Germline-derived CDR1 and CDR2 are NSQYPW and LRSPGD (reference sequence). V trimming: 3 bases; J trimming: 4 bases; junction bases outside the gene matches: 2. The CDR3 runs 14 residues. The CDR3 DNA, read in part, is TGCACCTGCAGTGCGCTGGGGGGTTATGCTGAGCAGTTC. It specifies CTCSALGGYAEQF. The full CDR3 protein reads CTCSALGGYAEQFF.

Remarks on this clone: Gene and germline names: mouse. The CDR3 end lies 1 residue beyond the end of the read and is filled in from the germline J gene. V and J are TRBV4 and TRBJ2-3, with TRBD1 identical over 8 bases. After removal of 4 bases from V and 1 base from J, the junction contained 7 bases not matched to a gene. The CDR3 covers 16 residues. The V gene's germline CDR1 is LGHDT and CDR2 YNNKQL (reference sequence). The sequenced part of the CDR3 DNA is TGTGCCAGCAGCTTTTTACCGGGACAGGGTGCAGAAACGCTGTAT. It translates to CASSFLPGQGAETLY. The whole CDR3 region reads CASSFLPGQGAETLYF.

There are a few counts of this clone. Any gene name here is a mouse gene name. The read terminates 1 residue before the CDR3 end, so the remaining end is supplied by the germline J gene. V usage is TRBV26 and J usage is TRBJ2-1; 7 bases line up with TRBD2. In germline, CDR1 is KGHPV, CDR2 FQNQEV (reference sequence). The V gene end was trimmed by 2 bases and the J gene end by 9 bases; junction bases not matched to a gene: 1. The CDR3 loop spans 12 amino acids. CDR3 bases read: TGTGCCAGCAGTCTGGGGGGGGTTGAGCAGTTC. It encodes CASSLGGVEQF. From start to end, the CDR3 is CASSLGGVEQFF.

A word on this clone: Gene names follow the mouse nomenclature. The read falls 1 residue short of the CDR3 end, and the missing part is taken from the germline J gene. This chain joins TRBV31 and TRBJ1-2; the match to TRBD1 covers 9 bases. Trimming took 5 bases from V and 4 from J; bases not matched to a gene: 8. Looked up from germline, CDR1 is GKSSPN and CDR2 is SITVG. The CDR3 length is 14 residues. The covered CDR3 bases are TGTGCCTGGTCTACAGGGGGCGCCGGCTCCGACTACACC. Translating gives CAWSTGGAGSDYT. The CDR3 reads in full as CAWSTGGAGSDYTF.

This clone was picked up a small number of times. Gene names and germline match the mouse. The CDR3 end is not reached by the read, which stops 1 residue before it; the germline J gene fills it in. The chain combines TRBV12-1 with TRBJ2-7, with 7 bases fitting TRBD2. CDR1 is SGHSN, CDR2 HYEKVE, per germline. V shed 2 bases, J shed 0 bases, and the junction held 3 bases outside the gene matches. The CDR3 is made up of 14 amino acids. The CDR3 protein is CASSPGLSSYEQYF. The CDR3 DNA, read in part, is TGTGCCAGCTCTCCGGGACTGAGCTCCTATGAACAGTAC.

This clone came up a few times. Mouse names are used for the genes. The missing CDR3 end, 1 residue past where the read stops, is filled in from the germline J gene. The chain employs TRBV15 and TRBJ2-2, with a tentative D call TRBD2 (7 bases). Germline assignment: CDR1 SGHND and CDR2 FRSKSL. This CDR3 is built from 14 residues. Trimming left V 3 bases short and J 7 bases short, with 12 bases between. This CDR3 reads CASSFGGRHGQLYF. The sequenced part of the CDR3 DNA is TGTGCCAGCAGTTTTGGGGGGCGGCACGGGCAGCTCTAC. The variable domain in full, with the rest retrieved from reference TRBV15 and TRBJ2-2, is DAGVTQTPRHEVAEKGQTIILKCEPVSGHNDLFWYRQTKIQGLELLSYFRSKSLMEDGGAFKDRFKAEMLNSSFSTLKIQPTEPKDSAVYLCASSFGGRHGQLYFGEGSKLTVL.

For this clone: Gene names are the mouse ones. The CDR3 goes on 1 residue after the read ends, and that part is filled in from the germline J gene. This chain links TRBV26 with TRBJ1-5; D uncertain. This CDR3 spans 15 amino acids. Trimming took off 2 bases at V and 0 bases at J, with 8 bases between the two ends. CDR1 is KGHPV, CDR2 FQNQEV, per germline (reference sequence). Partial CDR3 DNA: TGTGCCAGCAGTCTGACAGCTTATAACAACCAGGCTCCGCTT. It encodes CASSLTAYNNQAPL. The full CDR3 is CASSLTAYNNQAPLF.

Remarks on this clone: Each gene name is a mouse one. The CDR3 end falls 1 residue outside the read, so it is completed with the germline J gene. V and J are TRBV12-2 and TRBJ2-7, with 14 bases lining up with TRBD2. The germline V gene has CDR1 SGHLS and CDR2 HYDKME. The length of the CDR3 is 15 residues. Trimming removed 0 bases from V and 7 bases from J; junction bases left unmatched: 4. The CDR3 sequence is CASSLGTGGAGEQYF. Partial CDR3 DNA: TGTGCCAGCTCTCTCGGGACTGGGGGGGCGGGGGAACAGTAC.

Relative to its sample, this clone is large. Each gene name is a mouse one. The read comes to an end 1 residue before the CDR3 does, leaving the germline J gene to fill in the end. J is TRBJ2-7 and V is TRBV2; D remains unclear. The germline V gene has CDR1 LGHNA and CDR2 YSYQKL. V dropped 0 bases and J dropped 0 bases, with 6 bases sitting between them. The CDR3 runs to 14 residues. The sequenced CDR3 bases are TGTGCCAGCAGCCAAGAAATAAGCTCCTATGAACAGTAC. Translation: CASSQEISSYEQY. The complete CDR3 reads CASSQEISSYEQYF.

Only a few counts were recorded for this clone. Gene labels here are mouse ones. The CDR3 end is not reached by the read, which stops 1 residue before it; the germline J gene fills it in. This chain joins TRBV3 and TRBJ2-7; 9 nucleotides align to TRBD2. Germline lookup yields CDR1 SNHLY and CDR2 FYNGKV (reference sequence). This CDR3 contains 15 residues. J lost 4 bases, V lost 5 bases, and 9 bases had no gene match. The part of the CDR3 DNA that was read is TGTGCCAGCAGCGGACAGCTTGGGGGGGCTTATGAACAGTAC. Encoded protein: CASSGQLGGAYEQY. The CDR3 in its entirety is CASSGQLGGAYEQYF.

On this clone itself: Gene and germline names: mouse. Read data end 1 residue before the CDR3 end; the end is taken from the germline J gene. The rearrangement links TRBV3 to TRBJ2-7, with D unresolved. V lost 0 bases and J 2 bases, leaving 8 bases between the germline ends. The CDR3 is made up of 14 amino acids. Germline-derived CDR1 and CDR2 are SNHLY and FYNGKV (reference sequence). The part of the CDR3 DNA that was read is TGTGCCAGCAGCTTAGCGGGCAAAACCTATGAACAGTAC. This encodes CASSLAGKTYEQY. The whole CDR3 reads CASSLAGKTYEQYF.

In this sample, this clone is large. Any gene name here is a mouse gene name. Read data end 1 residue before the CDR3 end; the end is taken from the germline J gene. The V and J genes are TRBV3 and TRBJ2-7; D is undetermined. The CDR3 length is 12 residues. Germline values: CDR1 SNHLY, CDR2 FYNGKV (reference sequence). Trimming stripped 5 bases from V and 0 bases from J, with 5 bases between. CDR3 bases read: TGTGCCAGCAGCCCAAGCTCCTATGAACAGTAC. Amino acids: CASSPSSYEQY. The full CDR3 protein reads CASSPSSYEQYF.

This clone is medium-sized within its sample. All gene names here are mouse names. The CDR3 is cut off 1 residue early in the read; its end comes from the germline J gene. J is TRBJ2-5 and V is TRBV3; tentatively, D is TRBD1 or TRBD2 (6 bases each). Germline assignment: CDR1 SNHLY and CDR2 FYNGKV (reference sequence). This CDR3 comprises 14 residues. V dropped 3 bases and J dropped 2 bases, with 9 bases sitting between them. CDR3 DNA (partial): TGTGCCAGCAGCTTGGGGGCCGGCCAAGACACCCAGTAC. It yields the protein CASSLGAGQDTQY. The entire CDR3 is CASSLGAGQDTQYF.

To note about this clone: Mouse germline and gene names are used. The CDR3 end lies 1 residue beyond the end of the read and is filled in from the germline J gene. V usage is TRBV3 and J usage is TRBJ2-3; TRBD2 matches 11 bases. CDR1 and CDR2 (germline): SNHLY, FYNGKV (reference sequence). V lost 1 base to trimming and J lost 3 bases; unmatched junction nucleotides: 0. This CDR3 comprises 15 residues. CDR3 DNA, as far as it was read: TGTGCCAGCAGCTTAGACTGGGGGGGCGCAGAAACGCTGTAT. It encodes CASSLDWGGAETLY. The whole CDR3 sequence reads CASSLDWGGAETLYF.

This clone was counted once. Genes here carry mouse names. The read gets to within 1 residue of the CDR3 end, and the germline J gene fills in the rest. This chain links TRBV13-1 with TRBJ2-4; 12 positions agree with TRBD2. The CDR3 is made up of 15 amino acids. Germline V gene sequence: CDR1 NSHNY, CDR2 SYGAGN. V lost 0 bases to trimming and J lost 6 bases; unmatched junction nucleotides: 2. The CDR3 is CASSDEGTGGNTLYF. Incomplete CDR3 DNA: TGTGCCAGCAGTGATGAAGGGACTGGGGGGAACACCTTGTAC.

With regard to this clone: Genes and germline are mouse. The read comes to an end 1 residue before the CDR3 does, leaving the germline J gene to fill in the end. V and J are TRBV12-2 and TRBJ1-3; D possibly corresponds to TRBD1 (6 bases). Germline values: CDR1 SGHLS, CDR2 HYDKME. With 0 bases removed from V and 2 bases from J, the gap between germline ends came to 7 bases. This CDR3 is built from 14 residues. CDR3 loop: CASSLNRAGNTLYF. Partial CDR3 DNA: TGTGCCAGCTCTCTCAACAGGGCTGGAAATACGCTCTAT.